This T cell receptor (beta chain) stems from a study of cytomegalovirus exposure and HLA in healthy donors. The study, taken as a whole, reports: The authors considered a cluster of highly shared sequence variants likely to be a sequencing artifact. The productive fraction for most TCR beta V segments was about 87% or about 30% in an earlier analysis.

Unmatched junction bases numbered 5, after V lost 5 bases and J lost 5 bases. There are 13 residues in the CDR3. Germline V gene lookup returns CDR1 SGHVS and CDR2 FNYEAQ. It was with 60 Vbeta and 13 Jbeta primers that the PCR ran. Some clones are missing from TCRdb's copy, which holds only in-frame ones; the method was immunoSEQ multiplex PCR. The sample includes about 120,000 clones, around three quarters of them seen just once. Details on this clone: Its antigen is not known.

When sampled, the donors appeared nominally healthy, though they likely had unrecorded immune exposures. The rearrangement uses TRBV7-6 and TRBJ2-5, with 7 bases aligning to TRBD1. Sequencing input: PBMCs. This receptor was identified in a woman aged 40 to 50 in good health and CMV-seropositive. This CDR3 is CASSRQGTETQYF. The CDR3 nucleotides read TGTGCCAGCAGCCGACAGGGTACTGAGACCCAGTACTTC.